The clone carrying this TCR beta chain was counted a few times. The data are from a study of CDR3 diversity in severe acne. Via MiXCR, TCRdb re-called the PCR reads, giving one row per CDR3 protein. The table shows roughly 100,000 distinct CDR3 sequences, with 51% occurring only once. V gave up 4 bases and J gave up 11 bases; unmatched junction bases: 10. The CDR3 has 15 amino acids. Germline assignment: CDR1 LGHNA and CDR2 YSLEER. The sequencing input was blood. The chain employs TRBV4-3 and TRBJ2-3; 12 bases are shared with TRBD2. This sequence originates from a male donor with acne. CDR3 in DNA: TGCGCCAGCAGCCTCTGGACTAGCGGGAACAATGAGCAGTATTTT. It translates to CASSLWTSGNNEQYF.